This T cell receptor beta chain was observed in a study of T cells after yellow fever vaccination (dated by TCRdb to the late 2010s). For context, the study as a whole: The SMART-Seq v4 Ultra Low Input RNA kit was used to prepare libraries from fractions with low cell numbers. To track T-cell clones before and after primary and booster YFV17D yellow fever vaccination, bulk TCR alpha and beta repertoires were sequenced longitudinally. The cohort comprised two healthy male donors, one aged 18 to 29 and one aged 30 to 39 years. Bulk PBMC replicates and cell subsets were isolated from blood drawn at multiple timepoints before and after both primary and secondary immunization.

The study at large found these results: After the booster, most clones that had expanded after primary vaccination were detected again (roughly 95% of CD4 and about 88% of CD8), suggesting broad maintenance of memory. Because the study included only a couple of donors, the extent to which the findings can be generalized is limited. A small share of clonotypes was detected in both CD4 and CD8 compartments, with the overlap likely arising from convergent recombination. Computational filtering was needed because FACS-sorted repertoires could contain abundant contaminating clonotypes from the bulk population. Compared with the primary T-cell response, the secondary T-cell response was weaker but faster, peaking on day 5 rather than day 15.

Comments on this clonotype: Its antigen is currently not known. No base quality values were provided; no much bigger clone lies one nucleotide off.

TCRdb lists the instrument as Illumina NovaSeq 6000. TCR cDNA was synthesized by 5'RACE template switching, which introduced a universal primer site and unique molecular identifiers. Priming for cDNA synthesis came from both the TCR alpha and TCR beta constant segments. Two PCR steps were used to amplify libraries, with sample barcodes and sequencing adapters being added in the second step. Sequencing of libraries was performed on Illumina HiSeq 2500 (2x100 bp) or NovaSeq (2x150 bp). The paper's processing steps were these. MIGEC was used to demultiplex reads and collapse the reads into UMI consensus sequences, and MiXCR was used for V(D)J alignment. Vaccine-responding clonotypes were defined with edgeR using replicate PBMC samples, requiring FDR below 0.01 and a log2 fold change above 5 up to day 15. Each bulk clonotype received a CD4 or CD8 identity based on whether the sequenced CD4 or CD8 repertoire contained that clonotype at higher abundance. The public reads were reanalyzed by TCRdb: fastp trimming at Q25, MiXCR alignment, in-frame beta chains only. Rows with one shared CDR3 protein collapse into an entry with the most common genes and DNA. These V and J calls originate from TCRdb's pipeline instead of the authors' own analysis. Within this sample are about 320,000 distinct CDR3 sequences, with 3.5% to 4.5% of them counted one time only. Approximately 19% of the sample is in the top ten clones.

What the treatment or condition label conveys for this sample: live attenuated yellow fever vaccine strain. At each blood-draw timepoint, two biological replicates of bulk PBMCs were collected. PBMCs were isolated from peripheral blood using a standard Ficoll-Paque protocol. RNA was extracted with TriZol from bulk PBMCs, CD4 and CD8 fractions, and dextramer-positive and dextramer-negative fractions. Its CDR3 holds 15 amino acids, cysteine through phenylalanine. Only the CDR3 part of the read is kept: 45 bases, read in frame from the first base. Relative to germline, V is 7 bases shorter and J is 1 base shorter, with 13 bases between their ends. CDR1 and CDR2, looked up from the germline V gene, are MNHEY and SVGAGI.

Recombination connected TRBV6-5 to TRBJ2-2; the D gene could be TRBD1 or TRBD2, each one agreeing over 5 bases. The clonotype originates from a young man who received the YFV17D yellow fever vaccine. The sample in question was PBMCs, obtained 15 days after the yellow fever booster vaccination. The CDR3 protein is CASKLGTGNTGELFF. The DNA sequence reads TGTGCCAGCAAACTCGGGACGGGGAACACCGGGGAGCTGTTTTTT.